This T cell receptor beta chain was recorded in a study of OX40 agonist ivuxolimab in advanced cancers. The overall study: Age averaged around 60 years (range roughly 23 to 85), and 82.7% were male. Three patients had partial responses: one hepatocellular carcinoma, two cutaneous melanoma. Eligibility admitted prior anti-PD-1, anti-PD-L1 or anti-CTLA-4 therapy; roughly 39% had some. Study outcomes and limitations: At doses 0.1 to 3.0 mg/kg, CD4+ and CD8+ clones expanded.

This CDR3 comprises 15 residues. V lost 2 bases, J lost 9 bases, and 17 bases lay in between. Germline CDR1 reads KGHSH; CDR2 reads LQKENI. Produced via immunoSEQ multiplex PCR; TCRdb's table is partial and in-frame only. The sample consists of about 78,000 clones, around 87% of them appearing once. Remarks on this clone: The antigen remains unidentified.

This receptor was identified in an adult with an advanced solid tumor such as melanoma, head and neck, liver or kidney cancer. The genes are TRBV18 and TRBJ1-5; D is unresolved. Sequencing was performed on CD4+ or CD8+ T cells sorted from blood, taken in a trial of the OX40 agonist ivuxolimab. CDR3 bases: TGTGCCAGCTCACCAGGGGTAGGGCCAATGCGGCCCCAGCATTTT. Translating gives CASSPGVGPMRPQHF.